These T cell receptor beta chains were read from a single sample in a study of blood T cell repertoires in COVID-19. TCRdb keeps only in-frame clones here, not all; method: immunoSEQ multiplex PCR. The top ten clones hold under 2.5% of a sample with around 300,000 clones, around 92% of them seen once. Input material: PBMCs or T cells enriched from blood (not recorded which). The receptors originated from a woman aged 55-69 years who had recovered from COVID-19. CDR3s include the opening cysteine and the closing phenylalanine or tryptophan. The order of the fields is clone size, J gene, V gene, D gene, CDR3 DNA, CDR3 protein. The D gene is left open where the match is weak. Clone size is not always given. Where it is, it says once, few, many or a class for expanded clones.

size: NA
J: TRBJ2-3
V: TRBV11-3
D: NA
DNA: TGTGCCAGCAGCTTAGATTTTGCGGGTAACACAGATACGCAGTATTTT
CDR3: CASSLDFAGNTDTQYF

size: NA
J: TRBJ1-2
V: TRBV2
D: TRBD1
DNA: TGTGCCAGCAGTTTACAGGGGCCAGCTAACTATGGCTACACCTTC
CDR3: CASSLQGPANYGYTF

size: NA
J: TRBJ1-5
V: TRBV2
D: NA
DNA: TGTGCCAGCTCAGGGGCATATAGCAATCAGCCCCAGCATTTT
CDR3: CASSGAYSNQPQHF

size: NA
J: TRBJ2-3
V: TRBV27
D: NA
DNA: TGTGCCAGCAGTAAAATAACAGGGATTCGGGCAGATACGCAGTATTTT
CDR3: CASSKITGIRADTQYF

size: NA
J: TRBJ1-3
V: TRBV11-2
D: TRBD1
DNA: TGTGCCAGCAGCTTCCGGACAGGGGGGGGAAACACCATATATTTT
CDR3: CASSFRTGGGNTIYF

size: NA
J: TRBJ2-7
V: TRBV7-9
D: NA
DNA: TGTGCCAGCAGCTTAGCTGGGGCTATGTCGGAGCAGTACTTC
CDR3: CASSLAGAMSEQYF

size: NA
J: TRBJ2-3
V: TRBV5-1
D: NA
DNA: TGCGCCAGCAGCTTGGCCCAGGCCCTAGATACGCAGTATTTT
CDR3: CASSLAQALDTQYF

size: NA
J: TRBJ2-2
V: TRBV4-1
D: TRBD2
DNA: TGCGCCAGCAGGGGTAGCGGGTTCAACACCGGGGAGCTGTTTTTT
CDR3: CASRGSGFNTGELFF

size: NA
J: TRBJ1-6
V: TRBV9
D: TRBD1
DNA: TGTGCCAGCGGGACAGGGATTTCACCCCTCCACTTT
CDR3: CASGTGISPLHF

size: NA
J: TRBJ1-3
V: TRBV27
D: NA
DNA: TGTGCCAGCAGTGGGCAGGGAAAAAACACCATATATTTT
CDR3: CASSGQGKNTIYF

size: once
J: TRBJ1-1
V: TRBV30
D: NA
DNA: TGTGCCTGGATAGGACATACTGAAGCTTTCTTT
CDR3: CAWIGHTEAFF

size: NA
J: TRBJ2-2
V: TRBV7-3
D: NA
DNA: TGTGCCAGCAGCTTGTTCGGCGGGGAGCTGTTTTTT
CDR3: CASSLFGGELFF

size: NA
J: TRBJ2-7
V: TRBV5-1
D: TRBD1
DNA: TGCGCCAGCAGCCGGGGACAGGGGGCTTACGAGCAGTACTTC
CDR3: CASSRGQGAYEQYF

size: NA
J: TRBJ1-6
V: TRBV20-1
D: NA
DNA: TGCAGTGCTACTGAAAGAGGGTTGGGAGTTTCTGGTTCACCCCTCCACTTT
CDR3: CSATERGLGVSGSPLHF

size: NA
J: TRBJ2-7
V: TRBV30
D: TRBD1
DNA: TGTGCCTGGAGTGATGGACAGGGGTCCTACGAGCAGTACTTC
CDR3: CAWSDGQGSYEQYF

size: NA
J: TRBJ2-7
V: TRBV7-2
D: NA
DNA: TGTGCCAGCAGCTCCCTCCTAGCGTACGAGCAGTACTTC
CDR3: CASSSLLAYEQYF

size: NA
J: TRBJ2-3
V: TRBV7-9
D: TRBD2
DNA: TGTGCCAGCAGCCCCACTAGCGGGGGTACAGATACGCAGTATTTT
CDR3: CASSPTSGGTDTQYF

size: few
J: TRBJ2-2
V: TRBV6-5
D: TRBD1
DNA: TGTGCCAGCAAACGGGACAGTCCCGTTAGGGTGTTTTTT
CDR3: CASKRDSPVRVFF

size: NA
J: TRBJ2-2
V: TRBV19
D: TRBD2
DNA: TGTGCCAGTACTAATCGACTAGCCCAGAACACCGGGGAGCTGTTTTTT
CDR3: CASTNRLAQNTGELFF

size: NA
J: TRBJ2-1
V: TRBV18
D: NA
DNA: TGTGCCAGCTCACCGGGAGCCGAAGTCCGAAAGCAGTTCTTC
CDR3: CASSPGAEVRKQFF

size: NA
J: TRBJ1-2
V: TRBV28
D: NA
DNA: TGTGCCAGCAGCCCCGTCGGGGGCTATGGCTACACCTTC
CDR3: CASSPVGGYGYTF

size: NA
J: TRBJ1-6
V: TRBV5-4
D: NA
DNA: TGTGCCAGCACCCGCCAGGGTGCGGATTCACCCCTCCACTTT
CDR3: CASTRQGADSPLHF

size: NA
J: TRBJ2-3
V: TRBV7-8
D: NA
DNA: TGTGCCAGCAGCCGAGTGGGCTCTCCCAGCCCAGATACGCAGTATTTT
CDR3: CASSRVGSPSPDTQYF

size: NA
J: TRBJ1-2
V: TRBV5-6
D: TRBD1
DNA: TGTGCCAGCAGCTTAATACGGGACAGGGACTATGGCTACACCTTC
CDR3: CASSLIRDRDYGYTF

size: NA
J: TRBJ1-6
V: TRBV28
D: TRBD1
DNA: TGTGCCAGCAGTCCGCGGGACAGTCATTCACCCCTCCACTTT
CDR3: CASSPRDSHSPLHF

size: few
J: TRBJ1-5
V: TRBV7-2
D: TRBD1
DNA: TGTGCCAGCAGCTCCCGGACAGGGTCCGTTTTTGGGCAGCCCCAGCATTTT
CDR3: CASSSRTGSVFGQPQHF

size: NA
J: TRBJ1-1
V: TRBV19
D: NA
DNA: TGTGCCAGTAGCACTGATCGCGGCACTGAAGCTTTCTTT
CDR3: CASSTDRGTEAFF

size: NA
J: TRBJ2-1
V: TRBV6-5
D: TRBD2
DNA: TGTGCCAGCAGCTTAATGGGGAGGGGTCACAATGAGCAGTTCTTC
CDR3: CASSLMGRGHNEQFF

size: few
J: TRBJ2-2
V: TRBV7-9
D: TRBD1
DNA: TGTGCCAGCAGCCCTACCGGGACAGGGTTGACCGGGGAGCTGTTTTTT
CDR3: CASSPTGTGLTGELFF

size: NA
J: TRBJ1-2
V: TRBV6-5
D: TRBD1
DNA: TGTGCCAGCAGTTATTCCAGGGGGGTTGTAGGTGGCTACACCTTC
CDR3: CASSYSRGVVGGYTF

size: NA
J: TRBJ2-5
V: TRBV5-1
D: NA
DNA: TGCGCCAGCAGCTTGCAGCGGGAGACCCAGTACTTC
CDR3: CASSLQRETQYF

size: NA
J: TRBJ1-1
V: TRBV5-1
D: NA
DNA: TGCGCCAGCAGCTTGAGGGGCACCTCCTCTGGCACTGAAGCTTTCTTT
CDR3: CASSLRGTSSGTEAFF

size: NA
J: TRBJ1-2
V: TRBV10-3
D: NA
DNA: TGTGCCATCAGTGATGGGGGGACCGCTAACTATGGCTACACCTTC
CDR3: CAISDGGTANYGYTF

size: NA
J: TRBJ2-2
V: TRBV7-3
D: TRBD2
DNA: TGTGCCAGCAGCTCAAGCCCAGCCCTAGCGGGGGCCTATGGGGAGCTGTTTTTT
CDR3: CASSSSPALAGAYGELFF

size: few
J: TRBJ2-1
V: TRBV10-2
D: NA
DNA: TGCGCCAGCAGATCCCTGGGAGGCAATGAGCAGTTCTTC
CDR3: CASRSLGGNEQFF

size: NA
J: TRBJ1-5
V: TRBV15
D: NA
DNA: TGTGCCACCAGCAGGAGGGCCGGGCAGAATCAGCCCCAGCATTTT
CDR3: CATSRRAGQNQPQHF

size: once
J: TRBJ2-7
V: TRBV7-8
D: TRBD2
DNA: TGTGCCAGCAGCCCAACAGGCGGGACTAGCGGGAGGTTCGAGCAGTACTTC
CDR3: CASSPTGGTSGRFEQYF

size: NA
J: TRBJ1-5
V: TRBV19
D: NA
DNA: TGTGCCAGTAGTATAGACAGGCCTGATAGAAATCAGCCCCAGCATTTT
CDR3: CASSIDRPDRNQPQHF

size: NA
J: TRBJ2-5
V: TRBV7-9
D: TRBD2
DNA: TGTGCCAGCAGCCGGGGACTAGCGGAAGAGACCCAGTACTTC
CDR3: CASSRGLAEETQYF

size: NA
J: TRBJ1-3
V: TRBV11-3
D: NA
DNA: TGTGCCAGCAGCTTGTCACTGTTCTCTGGAAACACCATATATTTT
CDR3: CASSLSLFSGNTIYF

size: NA
J: TRBJ1-2
V: TRBV19
D: NA
DNA: TGTGCCAGTAGCCTGGGGGCCCTTAACTATGGCTACACCTTC
CDR3: CASSLGALNYGYTF

size: NA
J: TRBJ1-3
V: TRBV28
D: NA
DNA: TGTGCCAGCAGTTTTAGGGGTACTGGAAACACCATATATTTT
CDR3: CASSFRGTGNTIYF

size: few
J: TRBJ1-6
V: TRBV7-9
D: NA
DNA: TGTGCCAGCAGCGAGACAGTTGCTGCCCAAGCCCTCCACTTT
CDR3: CASSETVAAQALHF